Below, one T cell receptor beta chain is given with its context. Its target is unknown. The sample comes from a study of cytomegalovirus exposure and HLA in healthy donors. Study details: Out of roughly 170 million T cells, an earlier analysis found some 110 million unique TCR beta sequences in total.

Broader study findings: An ancestry cluster, one associated with Asian ancestry, reportedly showed fewer N-insertions than the approximately 670-donor mean in a later analysis. With later analysis, a missense DCLRE1C variant became linked to TCR beta V- and J-gene trimming.

PCR primers comprised 60 Vbeta and 13 Jbeta primers. Only in-frame clones appear in the TCRdb table, and some are missing; sequencing was by immunoSEQ multiplex PCR. This sample carries some 100,000 clones, roughly 74% of them seen once, and the ten largest clones take 11% to 15%. The trim removed 5 bases at V and 1 base at J, leaving 11 bases unmatched. This CDR3 has 17 amino acids. CDR1 is SEHNR, CDR2 FQNEAQ, per germline (reference sequence). The sample consisted of PBMCs. The receptor comes from a woman in her 70s in good health and CMV-seropositive. The rearrangement links TRBV7-9 to TRBJ2-3; the match to TRBD2 covers 8 bases. The CDR3 nucleotides are TGTGCCAGCAGCCTACCGATGGAAGCGGGGGGCACAGATACGCAGTATTTT. Translation gives CASSLPMEAGGTDTQYF.